Following are 26 T cell receptor beta chains from one sample sequenced in a study of high-grade serous ovarian cancer treatment subgroups. The protocol was immunoSEQ multiplex PCR, while the TCRdb copy is restricted to in-frame clones and leaves out a portion. Counted here are approximately 7,800 clones, 62% occurring once; the ten biggest clones make up approximately 6.2%. Tumor samples were taken before definitive surgery or chemotherapy. Sequenced: tumor tissue. Every receptor here comes from a human donor with high-grade serous ovarian cancer.

This clone was seen more than once but under ten times. J is TRBJ2-4 and V is TRBV28; D is ambiguous. The CDR3 consists of 13 residues. Deletions cut 5 bases from V and 4 bases from J, with 9 bases between. Looked up from germline, CDR1 is MDHEN and CDR2 is SYDVKM. CDR3 in amino acids: CASSRAGKNIQYF. The CDR3 DNA follows: TGTGCCAGCAGTCGCGCCGGTAAAAACATTCAGTACTTC.

The table lists this clone with a count of one. The chain uses TRBV28 and TRBJ1-2; D might be TRBD1 (5 bases). Germline values: CDR1 MDHEN, CDR2 SYDVKM. This CDR3 has 13 residues. Trimming took off 3 bases at V and 4 bases at J, with 9 bases between the two ends. CDR3 sequence reads: CASSFRGFYGYTF. CDR3 coding DNA: TGTGCCAGCAGTTTTCGGGGGTTCTATGGCTACACCTTC.

J is TRBJ2-2 and V is TRBV6-6; no clear D. CDR3 length: 15 residues. Germline V gives CDR1 MNHNY, CDR2 SVGAGI (reference sequence). The ends were cut back, 1 base at V and 5 bases at J, with 11 bases in the middle. The CDR3 sequence: CASSYWVAATGELFF. In DNA form, the CDR3 reads TGTGCCAGCAGTTACTGGGTAGCCGCTACCGGGGAGCTGTTTTTT.

This clone has a handful of counts. The chain couples TRBV29-1 to TRBJ2-5; D might be TRBD1 (6 bases). Per the germline V gene, CDR1 is SQVTM and CDR2 is ANQGSEA. Trimming stripped 6 bases from V and 0 bases from J, with 11 bases between. This CDR3 comprises 13 residues. CDR3 sequence: CSVDQGYQETQYF. DNA for the CDR3: TGCAGCGTCGATCAGGGGTACCAAGAGACCCAGTACTTC.

The genes are TRBV23-1 and TRBJ1-2, with D maybe TRBD1 (5 bases). TRBV23-1 qualifies as an ORF whose function is uncertain. V shed 4 bases and J shed 2 bases, with 14 bases lying between them. CDR3 size: 15 residues. The CDR3 region is CASSRRDRRNYGYTF. The CDR3 DNA sequence: TGCGCCAGCAGTCGGCGGGACCGGAGAAACTATGGCTACACCTTC.

The chain is built from TRBV19 and TRBJ2-7; D gene ambiguous. The CDR3 extends over 11 amino acids. In germline, CDR1 is LNHDA, CDR2 SQIVND (reference sequence). Trimming shortened V by 3 bases and J by 5 bases, and 5 bases separated the two germline ends. CDR3 region: CASSINNEQYF. CDR3 DNA sequence: TGTGCCAGTAGTATCAACAACGAGCAGTACTTC.

This clone was found a few times. This rearrangement joins TRBV5-1 to TRBJ2-6, with 7 bases matching TRBD1. The CDR3 sequence is 16 residues long. Trimming took 0 bases from V and 1 from J; bases not matched to a gene: 1. Looked up from germline, CDR1 is SGHRS and CDR2 is YFSETQ. The CDR3: CASSLAQGSGANVLTF. Written as DNA, the CDR3 is TGCGCCAGCAGCTTGGCACAGGGGTCTGGGGCCAACGTCCTGACTTTC.

By share, this clone ranks as medium-sized (0.01 to 0.1%). V is TRBV28 and J is TRBJ1-4; possible D gene TRBD1, 6 bases. The CDR3 has 15 residues. Germline V gene lookup returns CDR1 MDHEN and CDR2 SYDVKM. Trimming took off 3 bases at V and 8 bases at J, with 16 bases between the two ends. CDR3 protein: CASSFKQGVAEKLFF. The CDR3, as DNA: TGTGCCAGCAGTTTCAAACAGGGTGTGGCGGAAAAACTGTTTTTT. The full variable domain, completed using reference TRBV28 and TRBJ1-4, is DVKVTQSSRYLVKRTGEKVFLECVQDMDHENMFWYRQDPGLGLRLIYFSYDVKMKEKGDIPEGYSVSREKKERFSLILESASTNQTSMYLCASSFKQGVAEKLFFGSGTQLSVL.

This clone is medium-sized in the sample. The gene calls are TRBV27 and TRBJ2-1, with 12 positions matching TRBD2. Germline lookup yields CDR1 MNHEY and CDR2 SMNVEV (reference sequence). CDR3 size: 15 residues. The trim removed 2 bases at V and 6 bases at J, leaving 2 bases unmatched. CDR3 sequence reads: CASSLMTSGSNEQFF. The CDR3 DNA sequence: TGTGCCAGCAGTTTAATGACTAGCGGGAGCAATGAGCAGTTCTTC.

The V gene is TRBV7-9, the J gene TRBJ2-7, with a weak D call TRBD1 (6 bases). The CDR3 runs 15 residues. The germline V gene encodes CDR1 SEHNR and CDR2 FQNEAQ (reference sequence). The ends were cut back, 11 bases at V and 4 bases at J, with 24 bases in the middle. This chain's CDR3 is CAGFRADSLSYEQYF. The CDR3 DNA follows: TGTGCCGGCTTTAGAGCGGACAGTCTTTCTTACGAGCAGTACTTC. The full variable domain, rest sourced from reference TRBV7-9 and TRBJ2-7, is DTGVSQNPRHKITKRGQNVTFRCDPISEHNRLYWYRQTLGQGPEFLTYFQNEAQLEKSRLLSDRFSAERPKGSFSTLEIQRTEQGDSAMYLCAGFRADSLSYEQYFGPGTRLTVT.

The chain couples TRBV5-8 to TRBJ1-6; the D gene is possibly TRBD1 (5 bases). The V gene's germline CDR1 is SGHTS and CDR2 YDEGEE. This CDR3 spans 14 amino acids. V was pared by 1 base and J by 9 bases, with 11 bases between. The CDR3 DNA reads TGTGCCAGCAGCTTGAGGCAGCAGGGTTCACCCCTCCACTTT. Protein: CASSLRQQGSPLHF. Full variable domain (rest looked up from reference TRBV5-8 and TRBJ1-6): EAGVTQSPTHLIKTRGQQATLRCSPISGHTSVYWYQQALGLGLQFLLWYDEGEERNRGNFPPRFSGRQFPNYSSELNVNALELEDSALYLCASSLRQQGSPLHFGNGTRLTVT.

This chain links TRBV6-6 with TRBJ1-5; no clear D. V lost 0 bases, J lost 7 bases, and 10 bases lay in between. From germline, CDR1 is MNHNY and CDR2 SVGAGI (reference sequence). The CDR3 has 14 amino acids. This chain's CDR3 is CASSYSISAQPQHF. DNA of the CDR3: TGTGCCAGCAGTTACTCGATATCGGCCCAGCCCCAGCATTTT.

In its sample, this clone ranks as medium-sized. J is TRBJ1-4 and V is TRBV14, with 7 bases aligning to TRBD1. The V gene end was trimmed by 4 bases and the J gene end by 3 bases; junction bases not matched to a gene: 5. CDR1 and CDR2 from the germline V gene are SGHDN and FVKESK. The CDR3 extends over 15 amino acids. CDR3 bases: TGTGCCAGCAGCCCGGGACAGACTTCTAATGAAAAACTGTTTTTT. The encoded protein is CASSPGQTSNEKLFF.

This rearrangement joins TRBV6-6 to TRBJ2-2; D uncertain. V lost 7 bases and J lost 7, with 16 bases in between. In germline, CDR1 is MNHNY, CDR2 SVGAGI (reference sequence). The CDR3 loop spans 14 amino acids. This chain's CDR3 is CASTGRTPVGELFF. The CDR3 DNA reads as TGTGCCAGCACGGGCAGAACCCCGGTCGGGGAGCTGTTTTTT.

The gene calls are TRBV7-9 and TRBJ1-3; unclear D gene. Germline CDR1 is SEHNR and CDR2 is FQNEAQ (reference sequence). V was trimmed by 5 bases and J by 0 bases, leaving 14 bases between them. The CDR3 consists of 16 residues. The CDR3 sequence: CASSLSASLSGNTIYF. Written as DNA, the CDR3 is TGTGCCAGCAGCCTGTCTGCCAGCCTCTCTGGAAACACCATATATTTT.

V gene TRBV7-6 combines with J gene TRBJ1-4, with a tentative D call TRBD1 (5 bases). This CDR3 is built from 15 residues. The germline V gene has CDR1 SGHVS and CDR2 FNYEAQ. V was clipped by 5 bases and J by 3 bases, with 13 bases between them. The CDR3 sequence is CASSPTGGSNEKLFF. CDR3 sequence (DNA): TGTGCCAGCAGCCCAACCGGGGGGTCTAATGAAAAACTGTTTTTT.

In this sample, this clone is large (0.1 to 1%). The V and J genes are TRBV29-1 and TRBJ2-1; unclear D gene. CDR1 and CDR2 (germline): SQVTM, ANQGSEA. The CDR3 extends over 14 amino acids. Deletions cut 4 bases from V and 5 bases from J, with 15 bases between. In DNA, the CDR3 is TGCAGCGTTGTACCGCCCGGCGGTCACAATGAGCAGTTCTTC. Translating gives CSVVPPGGHNEQFF.

The chain recombines TRBV7-3 with TRBJ2-7; 11 positions match TRBD1. The V gene end was trimmed by 3 bases and the J gene end by 4 bases; junction bases not matched to a gene: 2. The length of the CDR3 is 14 residues. Germline V gives CDR1 SGHTA, CDR2 FQGTGA. The CDR3: CASSLDRGPYEQYF. The CDR3 DNA follows: TGTGCCAGCAGCTTGGACAGGGGGCCATACGAGCAGTACTTC.

This rearrangement joins TRBV11-2 to TRBJ2-1; possible D gene TRBD1, 5 bases. V lost 4 bases and J 7 bases, leaving 8 bases between the germline ends. Germline lookup yields CDR1 SGHAT and CDR2 FQNNGV. CDR3 length: 12 amino acids. In nucleotides, the CDR3 is TGTGCCAGCAGCTCAGGGATAAATGAGCAGTTCTTC. This encodes CASSSGINEQFF.

V and J are TRBV7-8 and TRBJ1-2, with 7 bases identical to TRBD1. Looked up from germline, CDR1 is SGHVS and CDR2 is FQNEAQ. The CDR3 length is 13 residues. V lost 5 bases to trimming and J lost 7 bases; unmatched junction nucleotides: 7. The CDR3 DNA sequence: TGTGCCAGCAGCCTTGGGACAGCGCGTGGCTACACCTTC. This gives the protein CASSLGTARGYTF.

The genes are TRBV5-1 and TRBJ1-1; no clear D gene. Trimming took 0 bases from V and 5 from J, leaving 11 bases between them. The CDR3 totals 14 residues. From germline, CDR1 is SGHRS and CDR2 YFSETQ. DNA of the CDR3: TGCGCCAGCAGCTTGGGGGCAGCCGGGACTGAAGCTTTCTTT. Amino acid sequence: CASSLGAAGTEAFF. Full variable domain (remainder filled in from reference TRBV5-1 and TRBJ1-1): KAGVTQTPRYLIKTRGQQVTLSCSPISGHRSVSWYQQTPGQGLQFLFEYFSETQRNKGNFPGRFSGRQFSNSRSEMNVSTLELGDSALYLCASSLGAAGTEAFFGQGTRLTVV.

The table lists this clone with a few counts. The rearrangement uses TRBV2 and TRBJ2-7; D unclear. Between the trimmed V and J ends, which lost 5 bases and 1 base, there was a span of 6 bases. CDR1 is SNHLY, CDR2 FYNNEI, per germline. CDR3 length equals 12 residues. This chain's CDR3 is CASSYYSYEQYF. The DNA for the CDR3 is TGTGCCAGCAGTTACTATTCCTACGAGCAGTACTTC. Looking up the rest from reference TRBV2 and TRBJ2-7 gives the full variable domain: EPEVTQTPSHQVTQMGQEVILRCVPISNHLYFYWYRQILGQKVEFLVSFYNNEISEKSEIFDDQFSVERPDGSNFTLKIRSTKLEDSAMYFCASSYYSYEQYFGPGTRLTVT.

This clone was counted only a few times. This sequence joins TRBV5-8 and TRBJ2-2, with TRBD1 matching over 7 bases. With V trimmed by 0 bases and J by 4 bases, 0 bases remained unmatched. There are 14 residues in the CDR3. In germline, CDR1 is SGHTS, CDR2 YDEGEE. CDR3 region: CASSLGQGTGELFF. CDR3 coding DNA: TGTGCCAGCAGCTTGGGACAGGGCACCGGGGAGCTGTTTTTT.

The V gene is TRBV7-2, the J gene TRBJ2-7; D gene ambiguous. The CDR3 contains 14 residues. Deletions cut 1 base from V and 0 bases from J, with 7 bases between. Germline-derived CDR1 and CDR2 are SGHTA and FQGNSA. The CDR3 DNA follows: TGTGCCAGCAGCTTAGACCTTGCCTCCTACGAGCAGTACTTC. Its protein is CASSLDLASYEQYF.

V gene TRBV10-3 combines with J gene TRBJ1-6; D unclear. Germline-derived CDR1 and CDR2 are ENHRY and SYGVKD. V dropped 6 bases and J dropped 8 bases, with 11 bases sitting between them. CDR3 length: 13 amino acids. The CDR3 protein is CAIRPDIDSPLHF. The CDR3 DNA is TGTGCCATCAGGCCAGACATAGATTCACCCCTCCACTTT.

This clone was counted between two and nine times. The chain employs TRBV5-1 and TRBJ1-2; D might be TRBD1 (5 bases). Trimming shortened V by 4 bases and J by 3 bases, and 10 bases separated the two germline ends. Germline CDR1 reads SGHRS; CDR2 reads YFSETQ. The CDR3 loop spans 13 amino acids. The CDR3 reads CASSPAGDYGYTF. The DNA for the CDR3 is TGCGCCAGCAGCCCTGCGGGGGACTATGGCTACACCTTC. The full variable domain, with the rest looked up from reference TRBV5-1 and TRBJ1-2, is KAGVTQTPRYLIKTRGQQVTLSCSPISGHRSVSWYQQTPGQGLQFLFEYFSETQRNKGNFPGRFSGRQFSNSRSEMNVSTLELGDSALYLCASSPAGDYGYTFGSGTRLTVV.